The rows below give T cell receptor beta chains drawn from one sample of a study of OX40 agonist ivuxolimab in advanced cancers. Libraries were prepared by immunoSEQ multiplex PCR; TCRdb keeps only in-frame clonotypes and omits some of them. This table has fewer than 100,000 clones, roughly 88% appearing once. The sequences come from CD4+ or CD8+ T cells sorted from blood, collected in a trial of the OX40 agonist ivuxolimab. All receptors derive from an adult with an advanced solid tumor such as melanoma, head and neck, liver or kidney cancer. Each CDR3 is given with its conserved first and last residue. The order of the fields is CDR3 DNA, CDR3 protein, J gene, D gene, V gene, clone size. The D gene is left open where the match is weak. Expanded clones are given a class, and other clones once, few, many or no size at all.

CDR3 DNA: TGTGCCAGCAGCTTTACTAGCGGGAGTAATGAGCAGTTCTTC; CDR3 protein: CASSFTSGSNEQFF; J gene: TRBJ2-1; D gene: TRBD2; V gene: TRBV11-3; clone size: .
CDR3 DNA: TGTGCCAGCAGCGTAGCAATTTCGAATGAGCAGTTCTTC; CDR3 protein: CASSVAISNEQFF; J gene: TRBJ2-1; D gene: .; V gene: TRBV9; clone size: .
CDR3 DNA: TGTGCCAGCAGCCGAGCAGGGGGTATGGAGTACGAGCAGTACTTC; CDR3 protein: CASSRAGGMEYEQYF; J gene: TRBJ2-7; D gene: TRBD1; V gene: TRBV7-2; clone size: .
CDR3 DNA: TGTGCCAGCAGCCAGGGTGGAGTGACGGGGACCCAGTACTTC; CDR3 protein: CASSQGGVTGTQYF; J gene: TRBJ2-5; D gene: .; V gene: TRBV5-4; clone size: .
CDR3 DNA: TGTGCCAGCTCACCACAGGAGGCGACTCAGCCCCAGCATTTT; CDR3 protein: CASSPQEATQPQHF; J gene: TRBJ1-5; D gene: .; V gene: TRBV18; clone size: .
CDR3 DNA: TGCGCCAGCAGCCCCAACGGACTGGTTCAACACAGTGGCTACACCTTC; CDR3 protein: CASSPNGLVQHSGYTF; J gene: TRBJ1-2; D gene: .; V gene: TRBV5-1; clone size: .
CDR3 DNA: TGTGCCAGCAGGGGCCTTGTACAGCAGTACTTC; CDR3 protein: CASRGLVQQYF; J gene: TRBJ2-7; D gene: .; V gene: TRBV27; clone size: few
CDR3 DNA: TGTGCCACCAGCAGATGGCTATATTACGAGCAGTACTTC; CDR3 protein: CATSRWLYYEQYF; J gene: TRBJ2-7; D gene: .; V gene: TRBV15; clone size: .
CDR3 DNA: TGCGCCAGCAGTCTTATTACCATGGATACGCAGTATTTT; CDR3 protein: CASSLITMDTQYF; J gene: TRBJ2-3; D gene: .; V gene: TRBV5-1; clone size: .
CDR3 DNA: TGTGCCAGCAGTTTATCAGGGGGTGGAGAAGCTTTCTTT; CDR3 protein: CASSLSGGGEAFF; J gene: TRBJ1-1; D gene: TRBD1; V gene: TRBV6-5; clone size: .
CDR3 DNA: TGTGCCAGCAGCTTAGGGGGCGTTGGAAACACCATATATTTT; CDR3 protein: CASSLGGVGNTIYF; J gene: TRBJ1-3; D gene: .; V gene: TRBV7-3; clone size: .
CDR3 DNA: TGCAGCGTAGGGGGACTAGGGCAAAACACCGGGGAGCTGTTTTTT; CDR3 protein: CSVGGLGQNTGELFF; J gene: TRBJ2-2; D gene: TRBD2; V gene: TRBV29-1; clone size: .
CDR3 DNA: TGTGCCAGCAGTGTTTGGGACAGAAAGAATGAGCAGTTCTTC; CDR3 protein: CASSVWDRKNEQFF; J gene: TRBJ2-1; D gene: TRBD1; V gene: TRBV6-1; clone size: .
CDR3 DNA: TGTGCCATCGGAACAGGAGGAACTCAGCCCCAGCATTTT; CDR3 protein: CAIGTGGTQPQHF; J gene: TRBJ1-5; D gene: .; V gene: TRBV10-3; clone size: .
CDR3 DNA: TGTGCCATCAGTGAGCGTGGGGGAAGAGAAAAACTGTTTTTT; CDR3 protein: CAISERGGREKLFF; J gene: TRBJ1-4; D gene: .; V gene: TRBV10-3; clone size: .
CDR3 DNA: TGTGCCAGCAGCCAGGGAGACTATAATGAAAAACTGTTTTTT; CDR3 protein: CASSQGDYNEKLFF; J gene: TRBJ1-4; D gene: .; V gene: TRBV4-2; clone size: .
CDR3 DNA: TGTGCCAGCAGCAAAGAGGGGACTGAAGCTTTCTTT; CDR3 protein: CASSKEGTEAFF; J gene: TRBJ1-1; D gene: .; V gene: TRBV21-1; clone size: .
CDR3 DNA: TGTGCCAGCAGTCCTTCCTCGGGGGGTTATCAGCCCCAGCATTTT; CDR3 protein: CASSPSSGGYQPQHF; J gene: TRBJ1-5; D gene: .; V gene: TRBV28; clone size: .
CDR3 DNA: TGTGCCAGCAGCTTCGGTGGGAGGAGGCGCTACTACGAGCAGTACTTC; CDR3 protein: CASSFGGRRRYYEQYF; J gene: TRBJ2-7; D gene: .; V gene: TRBV7-2; clone size: .
CDR3 DNA: TGTGCCAGCAGTGCCCCGACAGGGACTCGGGAGACCCAGTACTTC; CDR3 protein: CASSAPTGTRETQYF; J gene: TRBJ2-5; D gene: .; V gene: TRBV25-1; clone size: .
CDR3 DNA: TGTGCCAGCAGCTGGACGGGGGGGGGCACAGATACGCAGTATTTT; CDR3 protein: CASSWTGGGTDTQYF; J gene: TRBJ2-3; D gene: TRBD2; V gene: TRBV28; clone size: .
CDR3 DNA: TGTGCCAGCAATCGACAGGGCCCCAACACTGAAGCTTTCTTT; CDR3 protein: CASNRQGPNTEAFF; J gene: TRBJ1-1; D gene: TRBD1; V gene: TRBV27; clone size: .
CDR3 DNA: TGTGCCAGCAGTTTATTCTCTCGGGGACCGGGGGGAAACACCATATATTTT; CDR3 protein: CASSLFSRGPGGNTIYF; J gene: TRBJ1-3; D gene: .; V gene: TRBV28; clone size: .
CDR3 DNA: TGTGCCAGCTCCAGGGACTATCAAGAGACCCAGTACTTC; CDR3 protein: CASSRDYQETQYF; J gene: TRBJ2-5; D gene: TRBD2; V gene: TRBV7-9; clone size: .
CDR3 DNA: TGTGCCAGCAGTGTACTAGCGGGAGTCATGTTAAGCTCCTACAATGAGCAGTTCTTC; CDR3 protein: CASSVLAGVMLSSYNEQFF; J gene: TRBJ2-1; D gene: TRBD2; V gene: TRBV6-1; clone size: .
CDR3 DNA: TGTGCCTGGAGTGTAGGAGGGTACGAGCAGTACTTC; CDR3 protein: CAWSVGGYEQYF; J gene: TRBJ2-7; D gene: .; V gene: TRBV30; clone size: .
CDR3 DNA: TGTGCCAGCAGCTGGACTAGCAGTAGTGAGCAGTTCTTC; CDR3 protein: CASSWTSSSEQFF; J gene: TRBJ2-1; D gene: TRBD2; V gene: TRBV11-3; clone size: .
CDR3 DNA: TGTGCCAGCAGTTTACCGGGACAGGGGGGAAACGAGCAGTTCTTC; CDR3 protein: CASSLPGQGGNEQFF; J gene: TRBJ2-1; D gene: TRBD1; V gene: TRBV7-8; clone size: .
CDR3 DNA: TGTGCCAGCAGCCCCGGAACGGGACTAGCGGGAGGGGGATGGGAGACCCAGTACTTC; CDR3 protein: CASSPGTGLAGGGWETQYF; J gene: TRBJ2-5; D gene: TRBD2; V gene: TRBV7-2; clone size: .
CDR3 DNA: TGTGCCAGCAGCTTAGAGGGGGTTTCTTGGGAGACCCAGTACTTC; CDR3 protein: CASSLEGVSWETQYF; J gene: TRBJ2-5; D gene: .; V gene: TRBV7-8; clone size: .
CDR3 DNA: TGTGCCAGCAGATCCGGGACTAGCGGCACCGGGGAGCTGTTTTTT; CDR3 protein: CASRSGTSGTGELFF; J gene: TRBJ2-2; D gene: TRBD2; V gene: TRBV27; clone size: .
CDR3 DNA: TGTGCCAGCAGCTTGGTTGGGGGTAATGAAAAACTGTTTTTT; CDR3 protein: CASSLVGGNEKLFF; J gene: TRBJ1-4; D gene: .; V gene: TRBV7-8; clone size: .
CDR3 DNA: TGTGCCAGCAGCTTGAGTCGCACAGATACGCAGTATTTT; CDR3 protein: CASSLSRTDTQYF; J gene: TRBJ2-3; D gene: .; V gene: TRBV5-8; clone size: .
CDR3 DNA: TGTGCCAGCTCACCTCTGGAGGAAGAAAAACTGTTTTTT; CDR3 protein: CASSPLEEEKLFF; J gene: TRBJ1-4; D gene: .; V gene: TRBV18; clone size: .
CDR3 DNA: TGCGCCAGCAGCGGGCTAGCGGGAAACACCGGGGAGCTGTTTTTT; CDR3 protein: CASSGLAGNTGELFF; J gene: TRBJ2-2; D gene: TRBD2; V gene: TRBV5-1; clone size: .
CDR3 DNA: TGCGCCAGCAGCCAAGAAAAAGGCACTGAGCAGTTCTTC; CDR3 protein: CASSQEKGTEQFF; J gene: TRBJ2-1; D gene: .; V gene: TRBV4-3; clone size: .
CDR3 DNA: TGCGCCAGCAGCCAGGCAGATCCTGGGGCCAACGTCCTGACTTTC; CDR3 protein: CASSQADPGANVLTF; J gene: TRBJ2-6; D gene: .; V gene: TRBV4-1; clone size: .
CDR3 DNA: TGTGCCAGCAGCTTAGCACCGGGATATGAGCAGTTCTTC; CDR3 protein: CASSLAPGYEQFF; J gene: TRBJ2-1; D gene: .; V gene: TRBV7-7; clone size: .
CDR3 DNA: TGTGCCAGCAGCTCGGGCATGGCTGGTGAGCAGTACTTC; CDR3 protein: CASSSGMAGEQYF; J gene: TRBJ2-7; D gene: .; V gene: TRBV13; clone size: .
CDR3 DNA: TGTGCCAGCAGCTACAGTTATAGCAATCAGCCCCAGCATTTT; CDR3 protein: CASSYSYSNQPQHF; J gene: TRBJ1-5; D gene: .; V gene: TRBV27; clone size: few
CDR3 DNA: TGTGCCAGCAGGGGACTAGCGGGAGCTTACGAGCAGTACTTC; CDR3 protein: CASRGLAGAYEQYF; J gene: TRBJ2-7; D gene: TRBD2; V gene: TRBV6-5; clone size: .
CDR3 DNA: TGTGCCAGCAGTTTAAAAATCCCCCTCCAGGGGCCCTACGAGCAGTACTTC; CDR3 protein: CASSLKIPLQGPYEQYF; J gene: TRBJ2-7; D gene: .; V gene: TRBV27; clone size: .